These 10 T cell receptor beta chains share one sample of origin, sequenced in a study of OX40 agonist ivuxolimab in advanced cancers. Measured with immunoSEQ multiplex PCR; TCRdb has only the in-frame clones, and not every one. Of about 84,000 clones listed, approximately 80% are singletons. The sample consisted of CD4+ or CD8+ T cells sorted from blood, taken in a trial of the OX40 agonist ivuxolimab. These receptors were taken from an adult with an advanced solid tumor such as melanoma, head and neck, liver or kidney cancer.

The rearrangement uses TRBV6-5 and TRBJ1-6; D unresolved. The CDR3 covers 12 residues. Trimming stripped 6 bases from V and 8 bases from J, with 8 bases between. Germline V CDR1 and CDR2: MNHEY, SVGAGI. CDR3 protein: CASRALDSPLHF. CDR3 nucleotide sequence: TGTGCCAGCAGGGCCCTGGATTCACCCCTCCACTTT.

This sequence joins TRBV7-2 and TRBJ2-7; 13 nucleotides align to TRBD2. Trimming removed 7 bases from V and 4 bases from J; junction bases left unmatched: 7. CDR3 length: 15 amino acids. Per germline, CDR1 SGHTA and CDR2 FQGNSA. This chain's CDR3 is CASKRTSGGGYEQYF. The DNA of the CDR3 is TGTGCCAGCAAACGGACTAGCGGGGGAGGATACGAGCAGTACTTC.

There are a few counts of this clone. The rearrangement links TRBV5-6 to TRBJ1-5; 7 nucleotides align to TRBD1. Germline V gene data show CDR1 as SGHDT and CDR2 as YYEEEE. The trim removed 7 bases at V and 3 bases at J, leaving 10 bases unmatched. The CDR3 has 15 residues. The CDR3 reads CASRYMGQTNQPQHF. DNA for the CDR3: TGTGCCAGCCGCTACATGGGACAGACCAATCAGCCCCAGCATTTT.

The CDR3 sequence is CASSSVTVSYNSPLHF. The CDR3 nucleotides read TGTGCCAGCAGTTCCGTAACAGTCTCCTATAATTCACCCCTCCACTTT. V gene TRBV28 combines with J gene TRBJ1-6; D is unresolved. The CDR3 covers 16 residues. Germline V gene sequence: CDR1 MDHEN, CDR2 SYDVKM. Trimming removed 4 bases at V and 0 bases at J, with 10 bases between.

The V gene is TRBV10-3, the J gene TRBJ1-4; maybe TRBD1 (6 bases). V shed 6 bases and J shed 3 bases, with 14 bases lying between them. This CDR3 spans 15 amino acids. Germline V lookup: CDR1 ENHRY, CDR2 SYGVKD. CDR3 coding DNA: TGTGCCATCAGCGATACGACAGGATCTAATGAAAAACTGTTTTTT. This translates into CAISDTTGSNEKLFF.

This sequence joins TRBV4-3 and TRBJ1-3; D ambiguous. V was cut by 0 bases and J by 0 bases, with 12 bases left in between. The germline CDR1 and CDR2 sequences are LGHNA and YSLEER. The CDR3 covers 17 residues. The CDR3 region has the DNA TGCGCCAGCAGCCAAGAGTTCGGTACGGTCTCTGGAAACACCATATATTTT. This translates into CASSQEFGTVSGNTIYF.

The V and J genes are TRBV28 and TRBJ1-4; TRBD1 matches at 8 bases. CDR3 size: 16 residues. The trim removed 6 bases at V and 0 bases at J, leaving 6 bases unmatched. CDR1 is MDHEN and CDR2 is SYDVKM in the germline V gene. CDR3 in DNA: TGTGCCAGCAGCAGACTGACAGGGGCAACTAATGAAAAACTGTTTTTT. Its translation: CASSRLTGATNEKLFF.

The chain employs TRBV7-2 and TRBJ2-7; D could derive from TRBD1 or TRBD2 (5 bases each). The CDR3 is 12 residues long. Germline V gives CDR1 SGHTA, CDR2 FQGNSA. The V end was cut by 2 bases, the J end by 6 bases, with 8 bases between. CDR3 protein: CASSLQGVEQYF. Written as DNA, the CDR3 is TGTGCCAGCAGCTTACAGGGAGTCGAGCAGTACTTC.

This sequence joins TRBV27 and TRBJ2-1; the D is unclear. This CDR3 has 13 amino acids. Germline loops: CDR1 MNHEY, CDR2 SMNVEV (reference sequence). V shed 3 bases and J shed 8 bases, with 11 bases lying between them. DNA of the CDR3: TGTGCCAGCAGTTTGGAGAGACACGATGAGCAGTTCTTC. Translating it yields CASSLERHDEQFF.

The chain employs TRBV6-5 and TRBJ2-7, with 8 bases lining up with TRBD2. Trimming cost V 7 bases and J 3 bases; bases outside gene matches: 11. CDR1 and CDR2 from the germline V gene are MNHEY and SVGAGI. The CDR3 length is 15 residues. The chain's CDR3 is CASTAGGGQSYEQYV. The CDR3 DNA is TGTGCCAGCACTGCCGGGGGGGGGCAGAGCTACGAGCAGTACGTC.